This TCR beta chain appears in the sequencing data of a study of T cell responses to AZD1222 COVID-19 vaccine. Study observations and caveats: The donors showed a predominance of white British ancestry and of females, with possible underestimation of clonal diversity. Baseline serostatus was positive in only six AZD1222 recipients. With dominance at 160-218 and 743-854, vaccine-associated CD4 TCRs spanned spike.

Data came from immunoSEQ multiplex PCR; TCRdb stores just in-frame clones and leaves some out. The profile covers approximately 96,000 clones, with about 93% appearing a single time and approximately 10% taken by the ten largest. The analysis combined second doses at about 4 or about 12 weeks. On this clone: Its antigen remains unidentified.

The receptor was derived from an adult who received the AZD1222 COVID-19 vaccine. Sequences were derived from peripheral blood, sampled 28 days after the second AZD1222 dose.

In DNA form, the CDR3 reads TGTGCCAGCAGTTTATCCGGGCGCAATCAGCCCCAGCATTTT. Translated: CASSLSGRNQPQHF. The gene calls are TRBV27 and TRBJ1-5; D remains ambiguous. This CDR3 has 14 residues. The germline V gene encodes CDR1 MNHEY and CDR2 SMNVEV (reference sequence). V gave up 0 bases and J gave up 2 bases, with 5 bases separating them.